The rows below give T cell receptor beta chains drawn from one sample of a study of blood T cells in healthy people across ages. TCRdb re-derived calls from the 5' RACE reads in MiXCR, one entry per CDR3 protein. The data show roughly 1.6 million distinct CDR3 sequences, with roughly 32% seen just once and approximately 11% held by the top ten. The sequenced material came from blood. The receptors shown here come from a woman aged 25 to 39 in good health. Each CDR3 is given with its conserved first and last residue. D genes are given only for firm matches. Size is omitted from some rows. Given values are once, few, many or a class for expanded clones.

>TRBV20-1|-|many|TRBJ2-1
CSALARGSGNEQFF
TGCAGTGCTTTGGCTCGGGGGTCAGGCAATGAGCAGTTCTTC
>TRBV20-1|-|few|TRBJ1-2
CSASTEELYGYTF
TGCAGTGCTAGCACAGAAGAACTCTATGGCTACACCTTC
>TRBV3-1|-|-|TRBJ1-2
CASTGGALYGYTF
TGTGCCAGCACCGGGGGCGCACTTTATGGCTACACCTTC
>TRBV28|TRBD1|few|TRBJ2-7
CASSPRDRVRYEQYF
TGTGCCAGCAGTCCCCGGGACAGGGTGAGATACGAGCAGTACTTC
>TRBV12-3/TRBV12-4|TRBD2|-|TRBJ2-1
CASQGLAWGEQFF
TGTGCCAGCCAGGGACTAGCGTGGGGTGAGCAGTTCTTC
>TRBV27|-|few|TRBJ2-7
CASSLQEDSEQYF
TGTGCCAGCAGTTTACAAGAGGATAGCGAGCAGTACTTC
>TRBV6-1|-|-|TRBJ1-2
CASSDRVGFTGIDGYTF
TGTGCCAGCAGTGATCGCGTCGGCTTCACAGGGATTGATGGCTACACCTTC
>TRBV9|TRBD2|many|TRBJ2-7
CASSVAPSGTYEQYF
TGTGCCAGCAGCGTAGCTCCTAGCGGGACCTACGAGCAGTACTTC
>TRBV6-6|-|few|TRBJ2-7
CASRDQGTAYEQYF
TGTGCCAGCAGAGATCAGGGTACTGCCTACGAGCAGTACTTC
>TRBV4-1|-|few|TRBJ1-5
CASSQGLWAPNQPQHF
TGCGCCAGCAGCCAAGGGTTATGGGCTCCTAATCAGCCCCAGCATTTT
>TRBV10-3|-|few|TRBJ2-1
CAISDVEGGFNEQFF
TGTGCCATCAGTGATGTGGAGGGGGGGTTCAATGAGCAGTTCTTC
>TRBV29-1|TRBD1|few|TRBJ1-2
CSVEDRPPRGLYGYTF
TGCAGCGTTGAGGACAGGCCGCCCAGGGGCCTCTATGGCTACACCTTC
>TRBV3-1|TRBD1|-|TRBJ2-5
CASSLMGQGKETQYF
TGTGCCAGCAGCCTGATGGGACAGGGGAAAGAGACCCAGTACTTC
>TRBV7-9|TRBD1|-|TRBJ1-4
CAGSSGQGHEKLFF
TGTGCCGGCAGCTCGGGACAGGGGCACGAAAAACTGTTTTTT
>TRBV2|-|-|TRBJ1-1
CASSVKAGGPNTEAFF
TGTGCCAGCAGTGTAAAGGCTGGGGGGCCGAACACTGAAGCTTTCTTT
>TRBV5-5|-|-|TRBJ2-7
CASSFLSDGLREQYF
TGTGCCAGCAGCTTTTTGTCGGACGGCTTGAGGGAGCAGTACTTC
>TRBV2|-|-|TRBJ1-2
CASSEWSAAGYGYTF
TGTGCCAGCAGTGAATGGTCAGCGGCCGGGTATGGCTACACCTTC
>TRBV7-9|-|-|TRBJ2-3
CASSARGGGADTQYF
TGTGCCAGCAGCGCCAGGGGCGGGGGCGCAGATACGCAGTATTTT
>TRBV4-2|-|few|TRBJ2-7
CASSQDRGGWYEQYF
TGTGCCAGCAGCCAAGACAGGGGGGGTTGGTACGAGCAGTACTTC
>TRBV11-2|-|-|TRBJ2-7
CASSLGMQDEQYF
TGTGCCAGCAGCTTAGGTATGCAGGACGAGCAGTACTTC